Listed below are T cell receptor beta chains from one sample, sequenced in a study of glioma-infiltrating T cells. MiXCR, run by TCRdb on the multiplex PCR reads, gives a single entry per CDR3 protein. The table shows 150,000 or so distinct CDR3 sequences, with about two fifths occurring only once. The sample taken for sequencing was glioma tissue, nonneoplastic brain tissue, or PBMCs (not recorded which). These receptors were collected from a human donor with low-grade glioma or glioblastoma, undergoing nonglioma brain surgery, or in good health (not recorded which). Each CDR3 is given with its conserved first and last residue. Each record gives: CDR3 protein, CDR3 DNA, clone size, D gene, V gene, J gene. A D gene is named only where the DNA matches it firmly. Clone size is given for some rows only: seen once, a few or many times, or a class if the clone is expanded.

CDR3 protein: CASSLRYQETQYF
CDR3 DNA: TGTGCCAGCAGTTTGCGTTACCAAGAGACCCAGTACTTC
clone size: many
D gene: NA
V gene: TRBV27
J gene: TRBJ2-5

CDR3 protein: CASSQGTGGIGTEAFF
CDR3 DNA: TGTGCCAGCTCACAAGGGACAGGGGGTATAGGCACTGAAGCTTTCTTT
clone size: once
D gene: TRBD1
V gene: TRBV18
J gene: TRBJ1-1

CDR3 protein: CSTIGDTEAFF
CDR3 DNA: TGCAGTACCATCGGGGACACTGAAGCTTTCTTT
clone size: few
D gene: NA
V gene: TRBV20-1
J gene: TRBJ1-1

CDR3 protein: CASSPLRGNTYNEQYF
CDR3 DNA: TGTGCCAGCAGTCCCCTCAGGGGGAACACCTACAATGAGCAGTACTTC
clone size: NA
D gene: TRBD1
V gene: TRBV6-6
J gene: TRBJ2-7

CDR3 protein: CASSDAGTSGRSYNEQFF
CDR3 DNA: TGTGCCAGCAGTGACGCCGGGACTAGCGGGAGATCCTACAATGAGCAGTTCTTC
clone size: NA
D gene: TRBD2
V gene: TRBV25-1
J gene: TRBJ2-1

CDR3 protein: CASSEYTGINYEQYF
CDR3 DNA: TGTGCCAGCAGTGAATACACAGGGATAAACTACGAGCAGTACTTC
clone size: NA
D gene: NA
V gene: TRBV6-5
J gene: TRBJ2-7

CDR3 protein: CAIQGESDTQYF
CDR3 DNA: TGTGCCATCCAGGGGGAGTCAGATACGCAGTATTTT
clone size: few
D gene: TRBD1
V gene: TRBV24-1
J gene: TRBJ2-3

CDR3 protein: CASSYSRAAYNEQFF
CDR3 DNA: TGTGCCAGCAGTTACTCGCGGGCGGCCTACAATGAGCAGTTCTTC
clone size: NA
D gene: NA
V gene: TRBV6-6
J gene: TRBJ2-1

CDR3 protein: CATSRPGQDVFF
CDR3 DNA: TGTGCCACCAGCAGGCCGGGACAGGATGTTTTCTTT
clone size: NA
D gene: TRBD1
V gene: TRBV15
J gene: TRBJ1-1

CDR3 protein: CASSYPFIAGLGNEQFF
CDR3 DNA: TGTGCCAGCAGTTACCCCTTCATAGCGGGGCTAGGGAATGAGCAGTTCTTC
clone size: many
D gene: TRBD2
V gene: TRBV6-2/TRBV6-3
J gene: TRBJ2-1

CDR3 protein: CASSPTGSSTDTQYF
CDR3 DNA: TGTGCCAGCAGCCCGACAGGATCTAGCACAGATACGCAGTATTTT
clone size: NA
D gene: NA
V gene: TRBV7-3
J gene: TRBJ2-3

CDR3 protein: CASSPAQGSDYGYTF
CDR3 DNA: TGTGCCAGCAGTCCAGCCCAAGGGAGCGACTATGGCTACACCTTC
clone size: NA
D gene: NA
V gene: TRBV28
J gene: TRBJ1-2

CDR3 protein: CASSQDSGRTDTQYF
CDR3 DNA: TGTGCCAGCAGCCAAGATAGCGGTCGCACAGATACGCAGTATTTT
clone size: NA
D gene: NA
V gene: TRBV7-9
J gene: TRBJ2-3

CDR3 protein: CASTWTSGGAWNEQFF
CDR3 DNA: TGTGCCAGCACCTGGACTAGCGGGGGGGCCTGGAATGAGCAGTTCTTC
clone size: NA
D gene: TRBD2
V gene: TRBV6-1
J gene: TRBJ2-1

CDR3 protein: CSALQGSSYEQYF
CDR3 DNA: TGCAGTGCTCTCCAGGGGTCTTCCTACGAGCAGTACTTC
clone size: few
D gene: NA
V gene: TRBV20-1
J gene: TRBJ2-7

CDR3 protein: CASSEQGLDGYTF
CDR3 DNA: TGTGCCAGCAGTGAGCAGGGGCTTGATGGCTACACCTTC
clone size: few
D gene: NA
V gene: TRBV2
J gene: TRBJ1-2

CDR3 protein: CSTTANNEQFF
CDR3 DNA: TGCAGCACGACAGCTAACAATGAGCAGTTCTTC
clone size: NA
D gene: NA
V gene: TRBV29-1
J gene: TRBJ2-1

CDR3 protein: CSAPERRGTDTQYF
CDR3 DNA: TGCAGTGCTCCCGAGCGAAGAGGAACAGATACGCAGTATTTT
clone size: NA
D gene: NA
V gene: TRBV20-1
J gene: TRBJ2-3

CDR3 protein: CASSELETQYF
CDR3 DNA: TGTGCCAGCAGTGAATTGGAGACCCAGTACTTC
clone size: few
D gene: NA
V gene: TRBV6-1
J gene: TRBJ2-5

CDR3 protein: CASSPQDDAEAFF
CDR3 DNA: TGTGCCAGCTCACCACAGGACGACGCTGAAGCTTTCTTT
clone size: few
D gene: NA
V gene: TRBV18
J gene: TRBJ1-1

CDR3 protein: CSGTSGANYEQYF
CDR3 DNA: TGCAGTGGGACTAGCGGAGCAAACTACGAGCAGTACTTC
clone size: NA
D gene: TRBD2
V gene: TRBV20-1
J gene: TRBJ2-7

CDR3 protein: CASSEGGTYEQYF
CDR3 DNA: TGTGCCAGCAGTGAAGGGGGGACCTACGAGCAGTACTTC
clone size: NA
D gene: NA
V gene: TRBV2
J gene: TRBJ2-7

CDR3 protein: CASSQEPPGQGNGNTIYF
CDR3 DNA: TGCGCCAGCAGCCAAGAGCCGCCGGGACAGGGAAACGGAAACACCATATATTTT
clone size: few
D gene: TRBD1
V gene: TRBV4-1
J gene: TRBJ1-3

CDR3 protein: CASSLRSSEQYF
CDR3 DNA: TGTGCCAGCAGCTTAAGGAGTAGCGAGCAGTACTTC
clone size: few
D gene: NA
V gene: TRBV7-9
J gene: TRBJ2-7

CDR3 protein: CATSRVQETQYF
CDR3 DNA: TGTGCCACCAGCAGAGTTCAAGAGACCCAGTACTTC
clone size: NA
D gene: NA
V gene: TRBV15
J gene: TRBJ2-5

CDR3 protein: CSASGTGGAYEQYF
CDR3 DNA: TGCAGTGCTTCCGGGACAGGGGGTGCCTACGAGCAGTACTTC
clone size: NA
D gene: TRBD1
V gene: TRBV20-1
J gene: TRBJ2-7

CDR3 protein: CSARDLYVVQFF
CDR3 DNA: TGCAGTGCTAGAGATCTCTATGTGGTGCAGTTCTTC
clone size: once
D gene: NA
V gene: TRBV20-1
J gene: TRBJ2-1

CDR3 protein: CASRGGGADTQYF
CDR3 DNA: TGTGCCAGCCGTGGTGGGGGCGCAGATACGCAGTATTTT
clone size: NA
D gene: NA
V gene: TRBV2
J gene: TRBJ2-3

CDR3 protein: CASSVLDGTGELFF
CDR3 DNA: TGTGCCAGCAGTGTACTGGACGGCACCGGGGAGCTGTTTTTT
clone size: few
D gene: NA
V gene: TRBV6-1
J gene: TRBJ2-2

CDR3 protein: CATSRKGGVTADTQYF
CDR3 DNA: TGTGCCACCAGCAGAAAAGGGGGCGTGACGGCAGATACGCAGTATTTT
clone size: many
D gene: TRBD1
V gene: TRBV15
J gene: TRBJ2-3

CDR3 protein: CASSLQGREDQPQHF
CDR3 DNA: TGTGCCAGCAGCTTACAGGGCAGGGAGGATCAGCCCCAGCATTTT
clone size: NA
D gene: NA
V gene: TRBV7-8
J gene: TRBJ1-5

CDR3 protein: CASSLDLTRGYF
CDR3 DNA: TGTGCCAGCAGCTTAGACCTTACACGGGGATATTTT
clone size: NA
D gene: NA
V gene: TRBV4-2
J gene: TRBJ2-3

CDR3 protein: CASSRYQSSYNEQFF
CDR3 DNA: TGTGCCAGTAGTCGCTACCAAAGCTCCTACAATGAGCAGTTCTTC
clone size: NA
D gene: NA
V gene: TRBV19
J gene: TRBJ2-1

CDR3 protein: CASSQDRDTYEQYF
CDR3 DNA: TGTGCCAGCAGCCAAGATAGGGATACCTACGAGCAGTACTTC
clone size: NA
D gene: NA
V gene: TRBV4-2
J gene: TRBJ2-7

CDR3 protein: CASSIGLTGTGELFF
CDR3 DNA: TGTGCCAGTAGTATTGGGCTGACGGGCACCGGGGAGCTGTTTTTT
clone size: NA
D gene: NA
V gene: TRBV19
J gene: TRBJ2-2

CDR3 protein: CASSYATGYGYTF
CDR3 DNA: TGTGCCAGCAGTTACGCGACAGGTTATGGCTACACCTTC
clone size: NA
D gene: NA
V gene: TRBV6-6
J gene: TRBJ1-2

CDR3 protein: CASSHNRDYYGYTF
CDR3 DNA: TGTGCCAGCAGCCATAACAGGGACTACTATGGCTACACCTTC
clone size: NA
D gene: NA
V gene: TRBV6-2/TRBV6-3
J gene: TRBJ1-2

CDR3 protein: CASSFDGEGADTQYF
CDR3 DNA: TGTGCCAGCAGTTTTGACGGTGAGGGCGCAGATACGCAGTATTTT
clone size: NA
D gene: NA
V gene: TRBV12-3/TRBV12-4
J gene: TRBJ2-3

CDR3 protein: CASSAYDGGEAFF
CDR3 DNA: TGCGCCAGCAGCGCTTACGACGGCGGTGAAGCTTTCTTT
clone size: NA
D gene: NA
V gene: TRBV10-1
J gene: TRBJ1-1

CDR3 protein: CASSLNLETQYF
CDR3 DNA: TGTGCCAGCAGTCTAAACCTGGAGACCCAGTACTTC
clone size: NA
D gene: NA
V gene: TRBV12-3/TRBV12-4
J gene: TRBJ2-5

CDR3 protein: CASSLAQRVGGHGYTF
CDR3 DNA: TGTGCCAGCAGTTTAGCGCAACGAGTAGGGGGCCATGGCTACACCTTC
clone size: once
D gene: TRBD1
V gene: TRBV12-3/TRBV12-4
J gene: TRBJ1-2

CDR3 protein: CSARDHSDTQYF
CDR3 DNA: TGCAGTGCTAGAGATCACTCAGATACGCAGTATTTT
clone size: few
D gene: NA
V gene: TRBV20-1
J gene: TRBJ2-3

CDR3 protein: CASSPSRDSQSPTYEQYF
CDR3 DNA: TGTGCCAGCTCACCGTCCCGGGACTCACAAAGCCCGACCTACGAGCAGTACTTC
clone size: NA
D gene: NA
V gene: TRBV18
J gene: TRBJ2-7

CDR3 protein: CASRRTNGNTIYF
CDR3 DNA: TGTGCCAGCAGAAGGACAAATGGAAACACCATATATTTT
clone size: NA
D gene: NA
V gene: TRBV12-3/TRBV12-4
J gene: TRBJ1-3

CDR3 protein: CASSSIGSTGLRGQFF
CDR3 DNA: TGTGCCAGCAGTTCCATAGGAAGTACAGGTCTGAGGGGACAGTTCTTC
clone size: NA
D gene: NA
V gene: TRBV28
J gene: TRBJ2-1

CDR3 protein: CSARVPSYNEQFF
CDR3 DNA: TGCAGTGCTAGAGTGCCCTCCTACAATGAGCAGTTCTTC
clone size: few
D gene: NA
V gene: TRBV20-1
J gene: TRBJ2-1

CDR3 protein: CASSLRPRTEAFF
CDR3 DNA: TGTGCCAGCAGCTTAAGGCCGCGCACTGAAGCTTTCTTT
clone size: NA
D gene: NA
V gene: TRBV7-2
J gene: TRBJ1-1

CDR3 protein: CSAPPAGNTAYGYTF
CDR3 DNA: TGCAGTGCCCCCCCGGCAGGGAACACAGCCTATGGCTACACCTTC
clone size: NA
D gene: NA
V gene: TRBV20-1
J gene: TRBJ1-2

CDR3 protein: CASSYATGRSYEQYF
CDR3 DNA: TGTGCCAGCAGTTATGCGACAGGGAGGTCCTACGAGCAGTACTTC
clone size: few
D gene: NA
V gene: TRBV6-6
J gene: TRBJ2-7

CDR3 protein: CASSRSGGKNEQFF
CDR3 DNA: TGCGCCAGCTCCCGTAGCGGGGGTAAGAACGAGCAGTTCTTC
clone size: NA
D gene: TRBD2
V gene: TRBV10-2
J gene: TRBJ2-1